Below are 22 T cell receptor beta chains sequenced from a single sample in a study of blood T cells in healthy people across ages. For the second PCR, which ran for roughly 6 to 12 cycles, a sample-barcoded 5' primer and a J-beta primer mix were used. Each CDR3 protein is one row after TCRdb ran MiXCR on the 5' RACE reads. The sample carries approximately 850,000 distinct CDR3 sequences, around two fifths recorded once. Material: blood. These receptors were taken from a man aged 55 to 70 in good health.

CDR3 bases: TGTGCCAGCAGTGAAATCTCTCCCGGGACAGCTAACTATGGCTACACCTTC. Its protein is CASSEISPGTANYGYTF. This chain joins TRBV25-1 and TRBJ1-2; 7 nucleotides align to TRBD1. The CDR3 consists of 17 residues. Germline trimming cut 2 bases from V and 0 bases from J; bases unmatched to any gene: 9. Per germline, CDR1 MGHDK and CDR2 SYGVNS.

This clonotype was seen many times. This chain uses TRBV12-3 or TRBV12-4 with TRBJ2-7; 9 bases match TRBD1. Unmatched junction bases numbered 3, after V lost 1 base and J lost 2 bases. The CDR3 covers 15 residues. The CDR3: CASSLGTGDPYEQYF. The DNA for the CDR3 is TGTGCCAGCAGTTTAGGGACAGGGGACCCCTACGAGCAGTACTTC.

CDR3 coding DNA: TGTGCCAGCACTTCACGTCCCAGGACGGCTAGCTCCTACGAGCAGTACTTC. As protein: CASTSRPRTASSYEQYF. This chain joins TRBV6-2 or TRBV6-3 and TRBJ2-7, with D uncertain. The CDR3 runs 17 residues. Trimming took off 7 bases at V and 0 bases at J, with 22 bases between the two ends. Germline V gene data show CDR1 as MNHEY and CDR2 as SVGEGT.

The chain combines TRBV4-3 with TRBJ2-7; D is uncertain. CDR1 and CDR2 from the germline V gene are LGHNA and YSLEER. The CDR3 spans 15 residues. V was pared by 1 base and J by 5 bases, with 15 bases between. CDR3 DNA: TGCGCCAGCAGCCAAGGTATCGGTAGGTTGAACGAGCAGTACTTC. It specifies CASSQGIGRLNEQYF.

This clonotype was seen a few times. This rearrangement joins TRBV5-6 to TRBJ1-2; D perhaps matches TRBD1 (6 bases). Trimming shortened V by 4 bases and J by 2 bases, and 12 bases separated the two germline ends. The CDR3 loop spans 14 amino acids. The germline CDR1 and CDR2 sequences are SGHDT and YYEEEE. CDR3 DNA sequence: TGTGCCAGCAGCAACAGCAGGGGAAACTATGGCTACACCTTC. It codes for CASSNSRGNYGYTF.

The chain employs TRBV7-2 and TRBJ2-1; TRBD2 matches at 8 bases. Per germline, CDR1 SGHTA and CDR2 FQGNSA. The ends lost 4 bases at V and 3 bases at J; junction bases unmatched: 5. CDR3 length equals 15 residues. The CDR3 DNA sequence: TGTGCCAGCAGCTCCGGGGGGGCCTACTACAATGAGCAGTTCTTC. Encoded protein: CASSSGGAYYNEQFF.

The chain uses TRBV27 and TRBJ2-1; 8 nucleotides match TRBD1. From germline, CDR1 is MNHEY and CDR2 SMNVEV (reference sequence). The CDR3 is 17 residues long. Here the CDR3 DNA reads TGTGCTACCTACCGGGACAGGCCTCCTCGCTCCTACAATGAGCAGTTCTTC. Residues: CATYRDRPPRSYNEQFF.

The gene calls are TRBV5-1 and TRBJ2-2, with TRBD1 matching 7 bases. The CDR3 length is 14 residues. After removal of 6 bases from V and 6 bases from J, the junction contained 8 bases not matched to a gene. Germline V gene lookup returns CDR1 SGHRS and CDR2 YFSETQ. DNA of the CDR3: TGCGCCAGCACCTTTTACAGGGGATCCGGGGAGCTGTTTTTT. Protein: CASTFYRGSGELFF.

This rearrangement joins TRBV24-1 to TRBJ2-3, with D uncertain. CDR3 length: 13 amino acids. The ends were cut back, 5 bases at V and 6 bases at J, with 11 bases in the middle. The V gene's germline CDR1 is KGHDR and CDR2 SFDVKD. CDR3 protein: CATSVTAGDTQYF. CDR3 sequence (DNA): TGTGCCACCAGTGTTACAGCTGGGGATACGCAGTATTTT.

The table lists this clonotype with a few counts. V usage is TRBV12-3 or TRBV12-4 and J usage is TRBJ1-1, with D maybe TRBD1 (6 bases). Trimming pared 3 bases from V and 0 bases from J, leaving 8 bases between. The CDR3 runs 14 residues. CDR3 amino acids: CASSFQGMNTEAFF. CDR3 DNA sequence: TGTGCCAGCAGTTTTCAGGGGATGAACACTGAAGCTTTCTTT.

The CDR3 sequence: CASRNPQGGYGYTF. The CDR3 nucleotides are TGCGCCAGCCGTAACCCACAGGGGGGCTATGGCTACACCTTC. The chain has TRBV5-1 and TRBJ1-2; 8 bases are shared with TRBD1. CDR1 is SGHRS, CDR2 YFSETQ, per germline. With V trimmed by 7 bases and J by 4 bases, 9 bases remained unmatched. The CDR3 runs 14 residues.

This clonotype was detected a few times. The J gene is TRBJ2-7, the V gene TRBV28; 9 nucleotides line up with TRBD1. Germline V gives CDR1 MDHEN, CDR2 SYDVKM. Trimming removed 6 bases from V and 2 bases from J; junction bases left unmatched: 11. CDR3 length equals 16 residues. CDR3 nucleotide sequence: TGTGCCAGCAGAACCGCGGGACAGGGAGTCGCCTACGAGCAGTACTTC. Translated, it gives CASRTAGQGVAYEQYF.

The gene calls are TRBV6-2 or TRBV6-3 and TRBJ1-1; D perhaps matches TRBD1 (5 bases). V was trimmed by 6 bases and J by 7 bases, leaving 12 bases between them. Germline loops: CDR1 MNHEY, CDR2 SVGEGT. The CDR3 runs 12 residues. CDR3 nucleotides: TGTGCCAGCAGAGAGAGGGACTTTGAAGCTTTCTTT. This gives the protein CASRERDFEAFF.

This clonotype occurred a few times. Here the CDR3 reads CSVALEGGSNQPQHF. The CDR3 nucleotides read TGCAGCGTTGCCCTCGAGGGGGGTAGCAATCAGCCCCAGCATTTT. The chain couples TRBV29-1 to TRBJ1-5, with D maybe TRBD1 (6 bases). The V gene lost 4 bases and the J gene lost 0 bases, with 13 bases spanning the gap. The CDR3 is 15 residues long. Germline CDR1 SQVTM, CDR2 ANQGSEA. The whole variable domain, remainder taken from reference TRBV29-1 and TRBJ1-5, is SAVISQKPSRDICQRGTSLTIQCQVDSQVTMMFWYRQQPGQSLTLIATANQGSEATYESGFVIDKFPISRPNLTFSTLTVSNMSPEDSSIYLCSVALEGGSNQPQHFGDGTRLSIL.

The rearrangement joins TRBV21-1 to TRBJ1-2. TRBV21-1 is a pseudogene. The CDR3 extends over 16 amino acids. The DNA for the CDR3 is TGTGCCAGCAGTATTAGGCTTGGGAGTCGGGCCTATGGCTACACCTTC. Translation gives CASSIRLGSRAYGYTF.

This clonotype was recorded many times. The chain carries TRBV7-9 and TRBJ2-1, with D possibly matching TRBD1 (6 bases). V was trimmed by 1 base and J by 6 bases, leaving 10 bases between them. Germline loops: CDR1 SEHNR, CDR2 FQNEAQ (reference sequence). The CDR3 totals 14 residues. CDR3: CASSLGQVGNEQFF. The CDR3 DNA reads as TGTGCCAGCAGCTTAGGACAGGTCGGCAATGAGCAGTTCTTC. The entire variable domain, with the rest obtained from reference TRBV7-9 and TRBJ2-1, is as follows: DTGVSQNPRHKITKRGQNVTFRCDPISEHNRLYWYRQTLGQGPEFLTYFQNEAQLEKSRLLSDRFSAERPKGSFSTLEIQRTEQGDSAMYLCASSLGQVGNEQFFGPGTRLTVL.

V and J are TRBV6-2 or TRBV6-3 and TRBJ2-5; no firm D call. CDR1 is MNHEY, CDR2 SVGEGT, per germline. This CDR3 has 16 residues. Trimming took 0 bases from V and 11 from J, leaving 22 bases between them. CDR3: CASSYSSRVFVNEQYF. The CDR3 DNA is TGTGCCAGCAGTTACTCGAGTAGGGTATTCGTCAATGAGCAGTACTTC.

CDR3 in amino acids: CASSLEASARTDTQYF. The CDR3 DNA reads as TGCGCCAGCAGCTTGGAAGCTAGCGCCCGCACAGATACGCAGTATTTT. The rearrangement uses TRBV5-1 and TRBJ2-3; D perhaps matches TRBD2 (6 bases). Trimming removed 0 bases at V and 1 base at J, with 12 bases between. The V gene's germline CDR1 is SGHRS and CDR2 YFSETQ. The CDR3 extends over 16 amino acids.

The sample holds a few counts of this clonotype. CDR3 in amino acids: CASSKTGTASGANVLTF. CDR3 sequence (DNA): TGTGCCAGCAGCAAAACCGGGACAGCCTCTGGGGCCAACGTCCTGACTTTC. The chain couples TRBV3-1 to TRBJ2-6, with 7 bases lining up with TRBD1. Losses at the gene ends were 5 bases for V and 0 bases for J; bases not matched to a gene: 7. The CDR3 is 17 amino acids. Germline CDR1 reads LGHDT; CDR2 reads YNNKEL (reference sequence).

A word on this clonotype: The junction shows a germline mismatch at one end, possibly a read error. The chain links TRBV20-1 to TRBJ1-4, with no clear D. Germline V gene lookup returns CDR1 DFQATT and CDR2 SNEGSKA (reference sequence). The CDR3 spans 15 residues. The CDR3 loop reads CSARSPGATNEKLFF. CDR3 nucleotides: TGCAGTGCTAGGAGTCCAGGTGCAACCAATGAAAAACTGTTTTTT.

This clonotype has more than one count but fewer than ten. The chain joins TRBV3-1 to TRBJ2-5; 10 positions agree with TRBD2. Per germline, CDR1 LGHDT and CDR2 YNNKEL (reference sequence). V gave up 4 bases and J gave up 1 base; unmatched junction bases: 12. This CDR3 has 18 residues. CDR3 amino acids: CASSPQDLAGVSQETQYF. The CDR3, as DNA: TGTGCCAGCAGCCCTCAAGATCTAGCGGGGGTCTCCCAAGAGACCCAGTACTTC.

The chain combines TRBV4-3 with TRBJ1-2, with D uncertain. The CDR3 covers 16 residues. V was pared by 0 bases and J by 2 bases, with 13 bases between. Germline V gene sequence: CDR1 LGHNA, CDR2 YSLEER. For the CDR3, the DNA is TGCGCCAGCAGCCAAGAGACCTTTCTAGACAACTATGGCTACACCTTC. The encoded protein is CASSQETFLDNYGYTF.